This TCR beta chain was identified in a study of blood T cells in healthy people across ages (dated by TCRdb to about 2015). Regarding the research as a whole: In model experiments, template switching captured roughly one uniquely barcoded TCR beta cDNA molecule for every two T cells. Using deep sequencing normalized with unique cDNA molecular identifiers, the study measured how TCR beta repertoire diversity changes with age. The donors were split into four age groups: young (average about 16 years), middle-aged (over 35), aged (62) and long-lived (over 75). To avoid experimental bias, donors of different ages were randomly spread across the sequencing lanes. Using the same blood draw, the study looked at two additional independent replicas of 1 million unique cDNA reads for two donors, one aged 18 to 30 and the other aged 80 or older. The research as a whole found: The percentage of naive T cells measured by flow cytometry correlated strongly with observed TCR beta diversity. Total diversity estimates from one million sequenced T cells were considered lower bounds and underestimates. Bulk unsorted PBMC profiling prevented conclusive comparison of naive and antigen-experienced compartments. Donor CMV infection status was unknown, potentially confounding age-related changes in expanded clonotypes. Observed TCR beta diversity per million T cells fell roughly linearly with age, and a significant reduction was already apparent by age around 40. Compared with the aged group, the long-lived group had more naive CD4+ T cells, fewer expanded clones and increased TCR diversity, suggesting age selection.

The CDR3 runs 13 amino acids, cysteine and phenylalanine included. The sequence is cut down to CDR3 DNA, 39 bases in frame from base 1. CDR1 and CDR2, looked up from the germline V gene, are SGHAT and FQNNGV. In the case of this clonotype: Its antigen is unknown. One junction end disagrees with the germline gene, perhaps due to a read error.

Systemically healthy Caucasian individuals from Russia, around 39 in total and aged about 6 to 90 years, were included as donors. Around 9.7 milliliters of peripheral blood were collected from each donor into EDTA-treated Vacutainer tubes. Ficoll-Paque density-gradient centrifugation was used to isolate PBMCs, with at least 6.5 million per sample. Trizol reagent was used to extract total RNA from the PBMCs, yielding at least 6 micrograms per sample. For every donor, an aliquot of PBMCs went through flow cytometry to measure the percentages of naive CD45RAhigh/CD27high T cells. Library preparation employed 5' RACE. Sequenced using an Illumina HiSeq 2500. A second PCR of roughly 6 to 11 cycles was performed with a sample-barcoded 5' primer and a J-beta primer mix. A unique molecular identifier was introduced onto each TCR beta cDNA molecule by a template-switch 5' adaptor carrying 12 random nucleotides. At least 2.5 million CDR3-containing paired-end reads were obtained from each sample. First-strand cDNA was synthesized from all RNA with the Mint cDNA synthesis kit, primed by a TRBC-specific oligonucleotide. Following uracil-DNA glycosylase treatment, all cDNA underwent a first 18-cycle PCR with the universal primers M1SS and BC2_uni_R. The original pipeline was this. For normalization, 1 million high-quality reads, each with a distinct molecular identifier, were randomly selected from each sample. Instead of being binned into consensus sequences, reads with shared molecular identifiers were discarded. MiTCR, with a Q25 quality threshold and the strictest error-elimination algorithm, was used for CDR3 identification, clonotype clustering and error correction. A nonparametric unseen species model with Euler transformation was used to estimate a lower bound on total TCR beta diversity. The public reads were reprocessed in TCRdb via fastp at Q25 and MiXCR, keeping in-frame beta chains. Identical CDR3 protein sequences are pooled into one entry, listed with their most common genes and DNA. The V and J calls follow TCRdb's processing rather than the paper's. A total of fewer than 900,000 distinct CDR3 sequences appear in this sample, around 34% of them only once. The ten largest make up 10% to 15% of the sample.

Sequencing used blood. This sequence uses TRBV11-2 and TRBJ1-2; TRBD1 could be the D gene, as 6 bases match. The clonotype comes from a man aged 18 to 35 in good health. The DNA sequence is as follows: TGTGCCAGCAGCGTAGAACAGGGCGGAGGCTACACCTTC. It encodes CASSVEQGGGYTF.